The sequence of this TCR beta chain was determined in a study of response to subunit inactivated influenza vaccine. General observations from the study: With each seasonal influenza vaccination, the authors suggested, few new T cells are recruited.

The CDR3 is 16 amino acids. V gave up 5 bases and J gave up 0 bases, with 13 bases separating them. Germline CDR1 and CDR2: SGHTA and FQGNSA. In its sample, this clonotype was seen a few times. Its antigen is as yet unknown. TCRdb passed the RT-PCR reads through MiXCR, listing each CDR3 protein once. The table lists around 530,000 distinct CDR3 sequences, roughly 12% of them singletons. The specimen was PBMCs from blood, collected on the day of vaccination. The clonotype originates from a man aged 50-60 years who received an inactivated influenza vaccine. V and J are TRBV7-2 and TRBJ2-2; possible D gene TRBD1, 6 bases. CDR3 amino acids: CASSDRDKANTGELFF. The CDR3 DNA reads as TGTGCCAGCAGCGACCGGGACAAAGCGAACACCGGGGAGCTGTTTTTT.